This T cell receptor beta chain emerged from a study of neurological immune-mediated disorders. Synthesis of cDNA was carried out by template-switch 5'RACE. The reaction used 10-nucleotide random UMIs. TCRdb re-derived calls from the 5' RACE reads in MiXCR, one entry per CDR3 protein. The sample lists over 20,000 distinct CDR3 sequences, about 9.4% seen once, with roughly 22% in the top ten. This clonotype has a count of ten or more. Its antigen is still unknown. In germline, CDR1 is SGHRS, CDR2 YFSETQ. The CDR3 has 14 amino acids. The germline V and J ends were trimmed by 0 bases and 7 bases, with 13 bases remaining between them. Findings and caveats of the study: The greatest TCR clonal expansion occurred in HTLV-1-associated myelopathy and the least in multiple sclerosis, which fell below healthy controls. The absence of shared CDR3 amino acid sequences among expanded clones across subjects suggests private repertoires in all groups.

The receptor comes from a woman aged 55-69 years with HTLV-1-associated myelopathy (HAM/TSP). Source material: PBMCs. The chain carries TRBV5-1 and TRBJ1-1; D may be TRBD1 (6 bases). Here the CDR3 DNA reads TGCGCCAGCAGCTTGGCCATAGGACAGCTTGAAGCTTTCTTT. Its translation: CASSLAIGQLEAFF.